This T cell receptor (beta chain) stems from a study of blood T cell repertoires in COVID-19. Membership in each cohort depended on participant-reported clinical history. Cohort 3 recovery required two negative PCRs, clearance, or symptom resolution. Data came from immunoSEQ multiplex PCR; TCRdb stores just in-frame clones and leaves some out. The table includes about 440,000 clones, about 92% detected once. This CDR3 region has 17 residues. The V segment lost 1 base and the J segment 7 bases; nucleotides outside the gene matches: 9. The germline V gene encodes CDR1 LNHDA and CDR2 SQIVND (reference sequence).

The sample consisted of PBMCs or T cells enriched from blood (not recorded which). The chain employs TRBV19 and TRBJ2-7, with 14 bases that match TRBD2. This clonotype originated in a man between 18 and 35 years old who had recovered from COVID-19. The CDR3 DNA follows: TGTGCCAGTAGTATAGGGAGACTAGCGGGAGGGCCGAGAGAGCAGTACTTC. Protein: CASSIGRLAGGPREQYF.